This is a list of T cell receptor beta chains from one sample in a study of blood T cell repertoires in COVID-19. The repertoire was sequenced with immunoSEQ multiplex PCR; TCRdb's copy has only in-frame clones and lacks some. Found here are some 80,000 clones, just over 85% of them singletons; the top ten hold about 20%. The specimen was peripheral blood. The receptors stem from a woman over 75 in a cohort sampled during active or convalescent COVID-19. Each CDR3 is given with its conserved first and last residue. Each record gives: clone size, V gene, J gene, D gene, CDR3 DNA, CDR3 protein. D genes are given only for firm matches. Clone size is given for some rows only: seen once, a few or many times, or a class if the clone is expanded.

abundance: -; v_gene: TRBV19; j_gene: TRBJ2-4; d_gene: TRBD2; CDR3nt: TGTGCCACTCGATCTACTAGCGGGAGGGCGGGAAACATTCAGTACTTC; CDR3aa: CATRSTSGRAGNIQYF
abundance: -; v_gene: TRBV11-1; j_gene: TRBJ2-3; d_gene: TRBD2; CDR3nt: TGTGCCAGCAGCTTCCGACTAGCGGGACTAGTAGATACGCAGTATTTT; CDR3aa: CASSFRLAGLVDTQYF
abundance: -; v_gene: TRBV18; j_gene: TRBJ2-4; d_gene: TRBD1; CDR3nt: TGTGCCAGCTCTCAAAGATCCACAGGGGGCTCGTCCAAAAACATTCAGTACTTC; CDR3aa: CASSQRSTGGSSKNIQYF
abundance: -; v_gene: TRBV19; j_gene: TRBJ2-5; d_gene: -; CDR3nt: TGTGCCAGTAGTATAGGTAGCGGCCAAGAGACCCAGTACTTC; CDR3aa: CASSIGSGQETQYF
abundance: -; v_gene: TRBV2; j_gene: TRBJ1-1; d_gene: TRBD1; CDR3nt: TGTGCCAGCAGGGGACAGGTACTAAACACTGAAGCTTTCTTT; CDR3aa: CASRGQVLNTEAFF
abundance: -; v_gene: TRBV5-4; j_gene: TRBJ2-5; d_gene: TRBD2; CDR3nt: TGTGCCAGCAGCTTCTTGCGGGAGACACAAGAGACCCAGTACTTC; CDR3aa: CASSFLRETQETQYF
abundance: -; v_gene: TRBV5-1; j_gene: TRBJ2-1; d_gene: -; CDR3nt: TGCGCCAGCAGCTTGGGAGCAACAGGCAACAATGAGCAGTTCTTC; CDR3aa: CASSLGATGNNEQFF
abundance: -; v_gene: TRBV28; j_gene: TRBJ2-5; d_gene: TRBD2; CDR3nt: TGTGCCAGCAGTTTCAGGACTAGCGGGAGGGGGACCCAGTACTTC; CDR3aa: CASSFRTSGRGTQYF
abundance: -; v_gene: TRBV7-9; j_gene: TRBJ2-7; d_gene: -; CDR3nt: TGTGCCAGCAGCCCCCGGGAGTCAGGGAAGGGCTCCTACGAGCAGTACTTC; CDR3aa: CASSPRESGKGSYEQYF
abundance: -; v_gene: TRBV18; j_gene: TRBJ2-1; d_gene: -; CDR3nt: TGTGCCAGCTCACCCCGGAGGGAGTCCAATGAGCAGTTCTTC; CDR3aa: CASSPRRESNEQFF
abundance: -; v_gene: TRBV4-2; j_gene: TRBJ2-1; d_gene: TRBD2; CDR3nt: TGTGCCAGCAGCCAAGAGGGACTAGCGGGATATAATGAGCAGTTCTTC; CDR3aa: CASSQEGLAGYNEQFF
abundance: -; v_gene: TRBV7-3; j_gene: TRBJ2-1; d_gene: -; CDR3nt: TGTGCCAGCAGCTTAAGTCCGAGCGGAGGGTTAAATGAGCAGTTCTTC; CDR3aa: CASSLSPSGGLNEQFF
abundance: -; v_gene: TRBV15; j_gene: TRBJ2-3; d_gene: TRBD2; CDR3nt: TGTGCCACCAGCAGCCGAAGCGGGGCGACAGATACGCAGTATTTT; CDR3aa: CATSSRSGATDTQYF
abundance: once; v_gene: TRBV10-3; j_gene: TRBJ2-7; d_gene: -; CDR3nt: TGTGCCATCAGTGCGGCAGACGAGGCCTACGAGCAGTACTTC; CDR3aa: CAISAADEAYEQYF
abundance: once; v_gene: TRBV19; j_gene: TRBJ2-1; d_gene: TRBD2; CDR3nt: TGTGCCAGCTCGACAGCTCCTTTAGCGGGAGGGCCTCGGGAGCAGTTCTTC; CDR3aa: CASSTAPLAGGPREQFF
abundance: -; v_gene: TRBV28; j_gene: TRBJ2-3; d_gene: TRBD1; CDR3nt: TGTGCCAGCAGTTCCTCGCCGGGACAGGTGGACACAGATACGCAGTATTTT; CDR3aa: CASSSSPGQVDTDTQYF
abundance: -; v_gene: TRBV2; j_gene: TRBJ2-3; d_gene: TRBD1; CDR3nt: TGTGCCAGCAGTCGACAGGGGCGCACAGATACGCAGTATTTT; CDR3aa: CASSRQGRTDTQYF
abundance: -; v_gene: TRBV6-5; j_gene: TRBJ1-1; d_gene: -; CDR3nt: TGTGCCAGCTTACGGCGTCAGGGGTCCACTGAAGCTTTCTTT; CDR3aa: CASLRRQGSTEAFF
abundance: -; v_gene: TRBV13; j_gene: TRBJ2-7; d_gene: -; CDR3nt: TGTGCCAGCAGCGTCCAGGACAGAACCCTCGGCGAGCAGTACTTC; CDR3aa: CASSVQDRTLGEQYF
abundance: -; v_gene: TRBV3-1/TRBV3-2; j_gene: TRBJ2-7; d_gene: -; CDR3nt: TGTGCCAGCACCTTAACGGGTCACGAGCAGTACTTC; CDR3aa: CASTLTGHEQYF
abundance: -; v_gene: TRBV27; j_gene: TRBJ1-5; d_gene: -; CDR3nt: TGTGCCAGCAGTCCCCTTTGGCAGGGACTCGTTAGTCAGCCCCAGCATTTT; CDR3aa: CASSPLWQGLVSQPQHF
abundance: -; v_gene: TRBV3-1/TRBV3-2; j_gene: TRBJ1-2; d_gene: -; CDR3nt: TGTGCCAGCAGCCAAGCCGACACGTACTATGGCTACACCTTC; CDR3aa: CASSQADTYYGYTF
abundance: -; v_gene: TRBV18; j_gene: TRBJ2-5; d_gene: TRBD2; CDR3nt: TGTGCCAGCTCACCACCACTAGCGGGACAAGAGACCCAGTACTTC; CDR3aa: CASSPPLAGQETQYF
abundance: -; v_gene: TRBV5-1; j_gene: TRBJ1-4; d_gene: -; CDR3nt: TGCGCCAGCAGCGCAGGGAATGGTAATGAAAAACTGTTTTTT; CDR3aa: CASSAGNGNEKLFF
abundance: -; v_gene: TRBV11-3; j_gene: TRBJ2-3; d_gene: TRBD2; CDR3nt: TGTGCCAGCAGCAAGGGGACTAGCGGGAAGGAGGATACGCAGTATTTT; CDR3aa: CASSKGTSGKEDTQYF
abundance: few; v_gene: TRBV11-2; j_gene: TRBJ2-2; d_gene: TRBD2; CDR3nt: TGTGCCAGCAGCCTAACCCTTAGCGGGAGCACCGGGGAGCTGTTTTTT; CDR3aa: CASSLTLSGSTGELFF
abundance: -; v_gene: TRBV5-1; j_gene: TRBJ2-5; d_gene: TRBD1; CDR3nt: TGCGCCAGCAGCTTAACCGACAGGGGCTATGAGACCCAGTACTTC; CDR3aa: CASSLTDRGYETQYF
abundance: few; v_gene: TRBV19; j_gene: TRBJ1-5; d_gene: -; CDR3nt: TGTGCCAGTAGTGGAGACGTAGATCAGCCCCAGCATTTT; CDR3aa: CASSGDVDQPQHF
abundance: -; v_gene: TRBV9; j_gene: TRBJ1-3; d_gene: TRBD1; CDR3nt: TGTGCCAGCAGCGTGGGGACAGGGTCTGGAAACACCATATATTTT; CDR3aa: CASSVGTGSGNTIYF
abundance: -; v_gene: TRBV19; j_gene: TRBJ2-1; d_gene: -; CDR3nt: TGTGCCAGTAGACGGAGGACAGCACCCTCCTCCTACAATGAGCAGTTCTTC; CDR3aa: CASRRRTAPSSYNEQFF
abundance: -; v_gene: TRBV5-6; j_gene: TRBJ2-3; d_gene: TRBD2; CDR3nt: TGTGCCAGCAGCTTGGTAATGGGAGGGCCGGCAGATACGCAGTATTTT; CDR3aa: CASSLVMGGPADTQYF
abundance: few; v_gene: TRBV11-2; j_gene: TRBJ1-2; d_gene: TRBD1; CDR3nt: TGTGCCAGCAGCTTAGGGACAGGGGTCGGCTACACCTTC; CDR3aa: CASSLGTGVGYTF
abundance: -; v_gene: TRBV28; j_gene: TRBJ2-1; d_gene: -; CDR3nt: TGTGCCAGCAGTACCTTAGCGGCGAGCTCCTACAATGAGCAGTTCTTC; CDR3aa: CASSTLAASSYNEQFF
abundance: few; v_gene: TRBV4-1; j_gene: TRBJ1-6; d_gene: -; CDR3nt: TGCGCCAGCACCCAAATTGGCAGGGGCAATTCACCCCTCCACTTT; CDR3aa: CASTQIGRGNSPLHF
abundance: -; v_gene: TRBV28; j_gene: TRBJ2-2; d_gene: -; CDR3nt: TGTGCCAGCAGCCTACACACCGGGGAGCTGTTTTTT; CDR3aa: CASSLHTGELFF
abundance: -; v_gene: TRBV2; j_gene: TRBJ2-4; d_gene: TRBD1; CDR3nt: TGTGCCAGCGATACAGGGGGCAAAAACATTCAGTACTTC; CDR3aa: CASDTGGKNIQYF
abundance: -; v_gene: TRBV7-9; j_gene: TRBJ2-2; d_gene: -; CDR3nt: TGTGCCAGCAGCTTAGGAGCCGGGGAGCTGTTTTTT; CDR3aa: CASSLGAGELFF